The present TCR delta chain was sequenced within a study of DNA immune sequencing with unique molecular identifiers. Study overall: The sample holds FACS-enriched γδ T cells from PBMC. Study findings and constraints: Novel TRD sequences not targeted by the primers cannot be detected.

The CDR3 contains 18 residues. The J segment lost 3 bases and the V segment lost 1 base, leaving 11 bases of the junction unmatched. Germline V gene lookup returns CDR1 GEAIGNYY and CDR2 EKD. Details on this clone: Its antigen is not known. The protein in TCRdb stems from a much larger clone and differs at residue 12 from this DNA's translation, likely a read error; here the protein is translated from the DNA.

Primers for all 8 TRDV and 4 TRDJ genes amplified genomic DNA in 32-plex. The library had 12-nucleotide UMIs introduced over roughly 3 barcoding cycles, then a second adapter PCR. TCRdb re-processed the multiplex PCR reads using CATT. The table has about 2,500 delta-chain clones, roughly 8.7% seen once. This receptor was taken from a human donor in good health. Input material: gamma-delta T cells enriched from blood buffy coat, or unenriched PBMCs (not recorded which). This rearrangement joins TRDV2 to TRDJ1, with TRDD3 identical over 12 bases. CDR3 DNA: TGTGCCTGTGACACTCTAAGTACTGGGGGATACAGCGCCGATAAACTCATCTTT. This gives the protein CACDTLSTGGYSADKLIF.